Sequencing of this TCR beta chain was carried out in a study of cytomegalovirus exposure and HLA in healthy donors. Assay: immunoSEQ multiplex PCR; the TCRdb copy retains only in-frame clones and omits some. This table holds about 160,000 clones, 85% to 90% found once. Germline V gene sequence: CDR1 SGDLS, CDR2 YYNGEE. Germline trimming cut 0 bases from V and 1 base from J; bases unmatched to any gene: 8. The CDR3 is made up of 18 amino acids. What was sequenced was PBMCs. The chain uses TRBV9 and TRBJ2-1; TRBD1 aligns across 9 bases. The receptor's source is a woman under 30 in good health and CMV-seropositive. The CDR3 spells CASSVAQSTGGSYNEQFF. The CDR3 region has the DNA TGTGCCAGCAGCGTAGCCCAGTCGACAGGGGGGTCCTACAATGAGCAGTTCTTC. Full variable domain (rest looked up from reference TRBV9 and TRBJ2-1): DSGVTQTPKHLITATGQRVTLRCSPRSGDLSVYWYQQSLDQGLQFLIQYYNGEERAKGNILERFSAQQFPDLHSELNLSSLELGDSALYFCASSVAQSTGGSYNEQFFGPGTRLTVL.